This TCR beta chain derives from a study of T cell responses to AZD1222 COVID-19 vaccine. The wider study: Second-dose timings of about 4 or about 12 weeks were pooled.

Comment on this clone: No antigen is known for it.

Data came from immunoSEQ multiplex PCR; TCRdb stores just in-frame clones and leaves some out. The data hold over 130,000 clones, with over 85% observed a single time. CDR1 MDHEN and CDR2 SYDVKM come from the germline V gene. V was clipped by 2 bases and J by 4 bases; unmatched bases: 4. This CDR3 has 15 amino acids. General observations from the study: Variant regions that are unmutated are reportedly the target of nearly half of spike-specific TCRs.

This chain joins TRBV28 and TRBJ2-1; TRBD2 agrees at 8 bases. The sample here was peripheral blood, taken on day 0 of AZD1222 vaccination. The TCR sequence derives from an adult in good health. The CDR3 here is CASSLKREIYNEQFF. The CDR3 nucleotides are TGTGCCAGCAGTTTAAAGCGGGAGATATACAATGAGCAGTTCTTC.